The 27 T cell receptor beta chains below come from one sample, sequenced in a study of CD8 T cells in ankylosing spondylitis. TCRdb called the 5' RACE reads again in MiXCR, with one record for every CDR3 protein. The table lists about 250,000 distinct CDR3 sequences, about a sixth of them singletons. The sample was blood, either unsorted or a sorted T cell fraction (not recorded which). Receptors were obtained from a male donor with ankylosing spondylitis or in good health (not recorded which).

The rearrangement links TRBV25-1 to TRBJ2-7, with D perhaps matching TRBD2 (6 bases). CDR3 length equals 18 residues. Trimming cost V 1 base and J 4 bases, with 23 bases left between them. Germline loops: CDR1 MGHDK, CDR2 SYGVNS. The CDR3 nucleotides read TGTGCCAGCAGTGAATCTGCGGTCGCTGACAATCGGGGGTACGAGCAGTACTTC. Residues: CASSESAVADNRGYEQYF.

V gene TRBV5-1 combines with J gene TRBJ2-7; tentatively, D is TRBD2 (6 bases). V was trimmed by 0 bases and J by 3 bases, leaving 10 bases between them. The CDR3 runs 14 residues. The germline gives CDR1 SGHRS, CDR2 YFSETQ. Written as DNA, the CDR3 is TGCGCCAGCAGCTTGGGACTAGACCACTACGAGCAGTACTTC. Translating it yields CASSLGLDHYEQYF.

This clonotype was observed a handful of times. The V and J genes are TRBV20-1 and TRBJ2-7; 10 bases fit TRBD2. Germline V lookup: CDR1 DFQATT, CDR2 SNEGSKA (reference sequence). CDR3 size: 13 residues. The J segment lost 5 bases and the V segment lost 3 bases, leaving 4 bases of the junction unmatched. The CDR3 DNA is TGCAGTGCTAGGAGCGGGAGGGCCAACGAGCAGTACTTC. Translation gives CSARSGRANEQYF.

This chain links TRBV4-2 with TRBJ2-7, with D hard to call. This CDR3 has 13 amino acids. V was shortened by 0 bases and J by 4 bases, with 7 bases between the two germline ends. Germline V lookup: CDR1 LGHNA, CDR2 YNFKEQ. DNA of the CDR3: TGTGCCAGCAGCCAAGACGGCTTTTACGAGCAGTACTTC. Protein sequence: CASSQDGFYEQYF.

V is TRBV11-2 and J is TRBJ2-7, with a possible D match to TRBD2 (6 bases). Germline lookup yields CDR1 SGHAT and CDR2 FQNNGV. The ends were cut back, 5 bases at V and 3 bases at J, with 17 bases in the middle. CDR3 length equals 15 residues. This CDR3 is CASSRETGTYYEQYF. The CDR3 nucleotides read TGTGCCAGCAGCCGCGAGACCGGGACTTACTACGAGCAGTACTTC.

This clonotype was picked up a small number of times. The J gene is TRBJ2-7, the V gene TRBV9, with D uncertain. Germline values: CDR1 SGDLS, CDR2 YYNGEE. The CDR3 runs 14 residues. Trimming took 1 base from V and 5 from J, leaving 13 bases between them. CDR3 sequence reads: CASSVLGQGNEQYF. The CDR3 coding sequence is TGTGCCAGCAGCGTATTGGGCCAAGGGAACGAGCAGTACTTC.

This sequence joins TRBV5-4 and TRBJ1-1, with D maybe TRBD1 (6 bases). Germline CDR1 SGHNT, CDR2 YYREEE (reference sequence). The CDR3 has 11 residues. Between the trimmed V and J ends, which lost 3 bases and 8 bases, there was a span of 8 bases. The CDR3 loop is CASSSDREAFF. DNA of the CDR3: TGTGCCAGCAGCTCTGACAGGGAAGCTTTCTTT.

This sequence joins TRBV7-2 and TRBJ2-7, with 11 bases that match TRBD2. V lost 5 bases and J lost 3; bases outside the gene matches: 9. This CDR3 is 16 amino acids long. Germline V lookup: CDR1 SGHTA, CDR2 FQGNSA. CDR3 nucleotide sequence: TGTGCCAGCAGCCAGTGGACTAGCGGGCCCCTCTACGAGCAGTACTTC. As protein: CASSQWTSGPLYEQYF.

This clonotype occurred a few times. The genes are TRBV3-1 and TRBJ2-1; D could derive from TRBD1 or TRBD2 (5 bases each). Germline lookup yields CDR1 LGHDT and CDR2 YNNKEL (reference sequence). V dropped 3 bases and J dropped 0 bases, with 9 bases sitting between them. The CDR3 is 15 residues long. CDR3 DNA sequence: TGTGCCAGCAGCCATCCGAGGGGCTCCTACAATGAGCAGTTCTTC. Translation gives CASSHPRGSYNEQFF.

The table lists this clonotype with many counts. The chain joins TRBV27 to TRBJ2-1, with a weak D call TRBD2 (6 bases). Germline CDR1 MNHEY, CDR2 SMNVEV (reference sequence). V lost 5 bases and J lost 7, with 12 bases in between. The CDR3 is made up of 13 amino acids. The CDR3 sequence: CASSVGAGNEQFF. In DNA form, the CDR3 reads TGTGCCAGCAGTGTAGGGGCGGGGAATGAGCAGTTCTTC.

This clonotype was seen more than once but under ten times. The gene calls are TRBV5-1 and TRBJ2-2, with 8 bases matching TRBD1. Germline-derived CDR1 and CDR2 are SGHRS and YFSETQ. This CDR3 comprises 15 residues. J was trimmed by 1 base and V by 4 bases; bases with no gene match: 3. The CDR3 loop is CASSPGQGNTGELFF. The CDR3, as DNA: TGCGCCAGCAGCCCCGGACAGGGGAACACCGGGGAGCTGTTTTTT.

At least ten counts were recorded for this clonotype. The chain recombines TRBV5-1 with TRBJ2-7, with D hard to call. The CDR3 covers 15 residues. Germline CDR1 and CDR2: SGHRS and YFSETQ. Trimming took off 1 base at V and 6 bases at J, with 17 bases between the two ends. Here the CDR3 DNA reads TGCGCCAGCAGCTTGCTTCAGCCCAACCACGGCGAGCAGTACTTC. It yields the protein CASSLLQPNHGEQYF.

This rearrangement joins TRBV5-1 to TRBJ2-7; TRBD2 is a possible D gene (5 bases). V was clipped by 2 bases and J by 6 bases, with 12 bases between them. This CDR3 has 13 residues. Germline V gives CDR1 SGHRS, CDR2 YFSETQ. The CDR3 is CASSFYSGSEQYF. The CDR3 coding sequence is TGCGCCAGCAGCTTCTATTCGGGAAGCGAGCAGTACTTC.

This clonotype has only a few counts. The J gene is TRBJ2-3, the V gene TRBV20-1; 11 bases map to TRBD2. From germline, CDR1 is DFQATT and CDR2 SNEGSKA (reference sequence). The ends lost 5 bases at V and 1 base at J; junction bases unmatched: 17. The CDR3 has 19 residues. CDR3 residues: CSAPPSLAGGWVGTDTQYF. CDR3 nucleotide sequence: TGCAGTGCTCCCCCTTCGCTAGCGGGAGGCTGGGTGGGCACAGATACGCAGTATTTT.

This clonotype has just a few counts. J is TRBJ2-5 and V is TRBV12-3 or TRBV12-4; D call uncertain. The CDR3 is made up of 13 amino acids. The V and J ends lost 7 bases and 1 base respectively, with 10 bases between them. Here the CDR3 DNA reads TGTGCCAGCATGCCCCCCGCCCAAGAGACCCAGTACTTC. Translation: CASMPPAQETQYF.

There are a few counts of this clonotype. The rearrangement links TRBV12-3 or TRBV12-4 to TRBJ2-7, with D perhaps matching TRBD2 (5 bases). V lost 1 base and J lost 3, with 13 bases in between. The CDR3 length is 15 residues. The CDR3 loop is CASSLVGKNYYEQYF. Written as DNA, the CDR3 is TGTGCCAGCAGTTTAGTCGGGAAGAACTACTACGAGCAGTACTTC.

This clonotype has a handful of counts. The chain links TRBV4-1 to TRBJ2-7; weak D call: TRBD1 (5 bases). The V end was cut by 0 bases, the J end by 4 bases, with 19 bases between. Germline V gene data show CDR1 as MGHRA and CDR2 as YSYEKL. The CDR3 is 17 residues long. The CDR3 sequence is CASSQDAGPRPEYEQYF. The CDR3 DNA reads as TGCGCCAGCAGCCAAGATGCAGGGCCCCGACCGGAATACGAGCAGTACTTC.

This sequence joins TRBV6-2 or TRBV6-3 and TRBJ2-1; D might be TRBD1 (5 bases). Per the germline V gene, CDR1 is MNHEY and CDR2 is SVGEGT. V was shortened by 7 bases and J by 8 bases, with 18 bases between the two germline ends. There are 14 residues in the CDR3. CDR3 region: CASTLGVARDEQFF. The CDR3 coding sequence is TGTGCCAGCACCCTAGGGGTGGCAAGGGATGAGCAGTTCTTC.

As DNA, the CDR3 is TGTGCCAGTAGTATGGTAGAGGGTTCTGAAGCTTTCTTT. Amino acid sequence: CASSMVEGSEAFF. The V call is TRBV19, the J call TRBJ1-1; unclear D gene. Between the trimmed V and J ends, which lost 3 bases and 6 bases, there was a span of 11 bases. Germline V gives CDR1 LNHDA, CDR2 SQIVND (reference sequence). The CDR3 length is 13 residues.

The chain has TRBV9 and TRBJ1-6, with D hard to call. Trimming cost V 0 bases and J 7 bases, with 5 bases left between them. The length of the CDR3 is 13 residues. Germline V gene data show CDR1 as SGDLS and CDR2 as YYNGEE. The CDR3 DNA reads TGTGCCAGCAGCGTAGATGGGAATTCACCCCTCCACTTT. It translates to CASSVDGNSPLHF.

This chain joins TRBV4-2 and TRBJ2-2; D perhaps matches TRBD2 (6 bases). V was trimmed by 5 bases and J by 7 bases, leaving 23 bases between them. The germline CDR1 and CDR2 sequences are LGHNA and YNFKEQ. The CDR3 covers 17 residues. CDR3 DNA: TGTGCCAGCAGCAAAGGTCTCTTAGCGGAGGCGGACGGGGAGCTGTTTTTT. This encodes CASSKGLLAEADGELFF.

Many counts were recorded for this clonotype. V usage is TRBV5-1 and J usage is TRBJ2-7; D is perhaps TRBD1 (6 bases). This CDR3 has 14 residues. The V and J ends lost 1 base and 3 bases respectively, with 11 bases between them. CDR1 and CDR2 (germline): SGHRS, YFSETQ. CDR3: CASSLRAGDYEQYF. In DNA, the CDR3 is TGCGCCAGCAGCTTGAGGGCAGGGGACTACGAGCAGTACTTC.

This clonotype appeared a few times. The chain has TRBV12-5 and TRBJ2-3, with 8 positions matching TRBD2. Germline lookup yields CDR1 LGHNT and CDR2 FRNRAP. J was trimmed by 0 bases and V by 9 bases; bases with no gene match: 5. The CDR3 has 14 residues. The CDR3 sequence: CASAPGGSTDTQYF. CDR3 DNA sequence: TGTGCTAGCGCCCCGGGAGGGAGCACAGATACGCAGTATTTT.

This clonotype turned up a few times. The DNA for the CDR3 is TGTGCCAGCAGTTACGGGACAGTCACAGATACGCAGTATTTT. Translated: CASSYGTVTDTQYF. The chain couples TRBV6-5 to TRBJ2-3, with 7 bases that match TRBD1. With 2 bases clipped from V and 2 bases from J, the junction kept 1 base outside the gene matches. The CDR3 has 14 residues. From germline, CDR1 is MNHEY and CDR2 SVGAGI.

As DNA, the CDR3 is TGTGCCAGCAGTTTATCAGGGATCGAGCAGTTCTTC. Translated, it gives CASSLSGIEQFF. The chain uses TRBV27 and TRBJ2-1; no reliable D call. The CDR3 covers 12 residues. V dropped 0 bases and J dropped 10 bases, with 7 bases sitting between them. Per the germline V gene, CDR1 is MNHEY and CDR2 is SMNVEV (reference sequence).

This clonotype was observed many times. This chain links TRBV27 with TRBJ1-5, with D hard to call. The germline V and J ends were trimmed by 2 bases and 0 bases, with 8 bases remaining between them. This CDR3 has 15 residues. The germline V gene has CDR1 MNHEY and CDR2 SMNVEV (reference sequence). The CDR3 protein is CASSLTPDSNQPQHF. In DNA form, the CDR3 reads TGTGCCAGCAGTTTAACCCCGGATAGCAATCAGCCCCAGCATTTT.

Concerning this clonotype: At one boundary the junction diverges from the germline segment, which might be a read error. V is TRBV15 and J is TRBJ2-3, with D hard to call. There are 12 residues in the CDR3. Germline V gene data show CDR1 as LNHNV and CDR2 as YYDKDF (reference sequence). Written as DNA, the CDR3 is TGTGCCACCAGCGGAGACACAGATACGCAGTATTTT. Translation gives CATSGDTDTQYF.